This is a list of T cell receptor beta chains from one sample in a study of cytomegalovirus exposure and HLA in healthy donors. Profiled with immunoSEQ multiplex PCR; TCRdb holds only in-frame clones, not every one. This table holds under 50,000 clones, 65% to 80% found once. The material sequenced was PBMCs. These receptors came from a man aged 30 to 45 in good health and CMV-seronegative. Both conserved end residues are part of each CDR3. The D gene is left open where the match is weak. Rows may omit the clone size; those that give it use once, few, many or a size class.

. once TRBJ1-5 TRBV5-6 TGTGCCAGCGGCTCCAGGCAGGTTTATCAGCCCCAGCATTTT CASGSRQVYQPQHF
. . TRBJ1-2 TRBV30 TGTGCCTGGAGTGAGACAGCTAACTATGGCTACACCTTC CAWSETANYGYTF
TRBD2 . TRBJ2-2 TRBV7-6 TGTGCCAGCAGCTTAGCTGGCGGGAGGGACACCGGGGAGCTGTTTTTT CASSLAGGRDTGELFF
TRBD1 few TRBJ1-2 TRBV7-9 TGTGCCAGCAGCCTCGGGACAGGGTTTGCCTATGGCTACACCTTC CASSLGTGFAYGYTF
. . TRBJ2-7 TRBV11-3 TGTGCCAGCAGCTCGGGGGGGACAGGGTCCCTCTACGAGCAGTACTTC CASSSGGTGSLYEQYF
. . TRBJ2-7 TRBV5-1 TGCGCCAGCAGCACCTCGGGGAGGGGGTATCGGGACGAGCAGTACTTC CASSTSGRGYRDEQYF
. . TRBJ2-7 TRBV2 TGTGCCAGCAGTGCAGGAACCTACGAGCAGTACTTC CASSAGTYEQYF
. . TRBJ1-2 TRBV21-1 TGTGCCAGCAGCAGGAACAGGGGCAACTATGGCTACACCTTC CASSRNRGNYGYTF
TRBD1 . TRBJ1-2 TRBV10-1 TGCGCCAGCAGCATAACGGGCAGGGACAGGGGCCATGGCTACACCTTC CASSITGRDRGHGYTF
. . TRBJ2-7 TRBV13 TGTGCCAGCAGCTTATCCCCTCTTTCTTACGAGCAGTACTTC CASSLSPLSYEQYF
TRBD1 . TRBJ2-3 TRBV6-6 TGTGCCAGCAGTTCCGGACAGGGCCGCACAGATACGCAGTATTTT CASSSGQGRTDTQYF
TRBD2 . TRBJ2-7 TRBV4-1 TGCGCCAGCAGCCTCCTAGCGGGAGTAGTCTACGAGCAGTACTTC CASSLLAGVVYEQYF
TRBD1 few TRBJ1-4 TRBV13 TGTGCCAGCAGCTCTCGACAGGGGAATGAAAAACTGTTTTTT CASSSRQGNEKLFF
TRBD2 . TRBJ2-6 TRBV19 TGTGCCAGTAGTTTAGCGGGAGGGCCTGGGGCCAACGTCCTGACTTTC CASSLAGGPGANVLTF
TRBD2 once TRBJ2-7 TRBV5-4 TGTGCCAGCAGCCCCCGGGTAGCCGGGAGGGACGAGCAGTACTTC CASSPRVAGRDEQYF
. . TRBJ1-2 TRBV30 TGTGCCTGGAACAGCCTCGGGGGAGGCTACACCTTC CAWNSLGGGYTF
. . TRBJ2-3 TRBV7-9 TGTGCCAGCAGCACGGGACTCGGCACAGATACGCAGTATTTT CASSTGLGTDTQYF
TRBD2 . TRBJ2-5 TRBV12-5 TGTGCTAGTGGTTTGGGGACTAGCGGGGGGGAAGAGACCCAGTACTTC CASGLGTSGGEETQYF
TRBD2 . TRBJ2-2 TRBV30 TGTGCCTGGATGGGGATCCCGACTAGCGGGAAGTCTAACACCGGGGGGCTGTTTTTT CAWMGIPTSGKSNTGGLFF
. once TRBJ1-1 TRBV12-5 TGTGCTAGTGGTTTGAAACAGGGCGTTGCAGCTTTCTTT CASGLKQGVAAFF
. . TRBJ2-3 TRBV6-1 TGTGCCAGCAGTCGGGACTCGCTGGATACGCAGTATTTT CASSRDSLDTQYF
. . TRBJ2-7 TRBV12-5 TGTGCTAGTGGTACTTACTACGAGCAGTACTTC CASGTYYEQYF
TRBD2 . TRBJ2-7 TRBV7-2 TGTGCCAGCAGCTTGGGACTAGCTCTCTCCTACGAGCAGTACTTC CASSLGLALSYEQYF
. . TRBJ2-7 TRBV9 TGTGCCAGCAGCGTAGGCTGGGGCCCCTACGAGCAGTACTTC CASSVGWGPYEQYF
. . TRBJ2-2 TRBV28 TGTGCCAGCAGTTGGTCGGCAGCGTTCACCGGGGAGCTGTTTTTT CASSWSAAFTGELFF
. . TRBJ2-1 TRBV30 TGTGCCTGGAGCAGGGGGGTAGCCGGTGAGCAGTTCTTC CAWSRGVAGEQFF
TRBD1 few TRBJ1-1 TRBV5-1 TGCGCCAGCAGCTTCCAGACCGGGACAGGTGAAGCTTTCTTT CASSFQTGTGEAFF